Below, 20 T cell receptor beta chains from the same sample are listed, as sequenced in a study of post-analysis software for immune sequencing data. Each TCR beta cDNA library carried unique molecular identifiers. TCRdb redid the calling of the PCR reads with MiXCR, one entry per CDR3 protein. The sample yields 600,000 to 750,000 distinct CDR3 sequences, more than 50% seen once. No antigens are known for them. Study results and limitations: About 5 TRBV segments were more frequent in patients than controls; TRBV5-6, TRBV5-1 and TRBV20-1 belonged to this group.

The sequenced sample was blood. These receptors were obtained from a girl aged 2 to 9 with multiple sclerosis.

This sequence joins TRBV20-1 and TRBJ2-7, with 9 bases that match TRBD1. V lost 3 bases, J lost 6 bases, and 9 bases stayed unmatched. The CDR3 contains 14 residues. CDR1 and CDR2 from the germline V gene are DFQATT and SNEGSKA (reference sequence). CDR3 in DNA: TGCAGTGCTAGTAAAGGACAGGGGTCTTCCGAGCAGTACTTC. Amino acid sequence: CSASKGQGSSEQYF.

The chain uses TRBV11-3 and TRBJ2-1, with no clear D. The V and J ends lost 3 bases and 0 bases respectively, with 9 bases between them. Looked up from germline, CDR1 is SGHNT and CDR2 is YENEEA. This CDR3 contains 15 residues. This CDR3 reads CASSFTAPSYNEQFF. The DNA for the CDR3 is TGTGCCAGCAGCTTTACCGCACCCTCCTACAATGAGCAGTTCTTC.

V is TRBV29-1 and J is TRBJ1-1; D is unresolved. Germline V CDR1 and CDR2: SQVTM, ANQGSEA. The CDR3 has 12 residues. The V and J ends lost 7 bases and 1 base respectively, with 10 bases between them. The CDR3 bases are TGCAGCGCATCTGGCGAGAACACTGAAGCTTTCTTT. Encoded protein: CSASGENTEAFF.

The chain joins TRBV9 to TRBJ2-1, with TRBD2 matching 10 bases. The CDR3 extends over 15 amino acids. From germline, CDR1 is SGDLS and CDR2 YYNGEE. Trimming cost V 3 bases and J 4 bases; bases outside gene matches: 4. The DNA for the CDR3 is TGTGCCAGCAGCGCCCGGACTAGCGGTTACAATGAGCAGTTCTTC. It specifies CASSARTSGYNEQFF.

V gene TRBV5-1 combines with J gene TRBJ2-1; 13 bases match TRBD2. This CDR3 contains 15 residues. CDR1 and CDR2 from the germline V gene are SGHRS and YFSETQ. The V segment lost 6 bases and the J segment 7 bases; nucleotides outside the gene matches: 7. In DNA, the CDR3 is TGCGCCAGCACCCTGGGGACTAGCGGGGCAAATGAGCAGTTCTTC. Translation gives CASTLGTSGANEQFF. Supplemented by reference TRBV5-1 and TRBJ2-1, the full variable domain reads KAGVTQTPRYLIKTRGQQVTLSCSPISGHRSVSWYQQTPGQGLQFLFEYFSETQRNKGNFPGRFSGRQFSNSRSEMNVSTLELGDSALYLCASTLGTSGANEQFFGPGTRLTVL.

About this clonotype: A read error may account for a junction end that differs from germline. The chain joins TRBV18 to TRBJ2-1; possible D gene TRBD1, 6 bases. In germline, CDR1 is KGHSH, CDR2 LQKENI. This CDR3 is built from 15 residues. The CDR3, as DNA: TGTGCCAGCTCACCAAGGACAGCCTCCTACAATGAGCAGTTTTTC. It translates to CASSPRTASYNEQFF. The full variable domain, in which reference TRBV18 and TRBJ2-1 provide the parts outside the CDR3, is NAGVMQNPRHLVRRRGQEARLRCSPMKGHSHVYWYRQLPEEGLKFMVYLQKENIIDESGMPKERFSAEFPKEGPSILRIQQVVRGDSAAYFCASSPRTASYNEQFFGPGTRLTVL.

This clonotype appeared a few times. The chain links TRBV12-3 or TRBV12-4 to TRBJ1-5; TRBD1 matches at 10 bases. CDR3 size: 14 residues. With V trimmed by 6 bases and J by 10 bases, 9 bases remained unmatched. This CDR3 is CASRKTGGYIPQHF. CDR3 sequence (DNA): TGTGCCAGCAGAAAGACAGGGGGCTACATTCCCCAGCATTTT.

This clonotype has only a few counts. The CDR3 DNA reads as TGCGCCAGCAGCTCCAGACCGACCGGAAACTATGAGCAGTTCTTC. As protein: CASSSRPTGNYEQFF. The rearrangement links TRBV5-1 to TRBJ2-1; the D is unclear. Trimming stripped 3 bases from V and 8 bases from J, with 18 bases between. Germline CDR1 reads SGHRS; CDR2 reads YFSETQ. The CDR3 sequence is 15 residues long.

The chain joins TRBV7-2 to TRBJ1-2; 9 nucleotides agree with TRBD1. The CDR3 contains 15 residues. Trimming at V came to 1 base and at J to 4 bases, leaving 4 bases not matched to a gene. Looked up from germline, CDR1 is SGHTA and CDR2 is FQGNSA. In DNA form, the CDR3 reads TGTGCCAGCAGCTTAGGGACAGGGGACCTCTATGGCTACACCTTC. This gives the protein CASSLGTGDLYGYTF. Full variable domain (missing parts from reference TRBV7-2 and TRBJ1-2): GAGVSQSPSNKVTEKGKDVELRCDPISGHTALYWYRQSLGQGLEFLIYFQGNSAPDKSGLPSDRFSAERTGGSVSTLTIQRTQQEDSAVYLCASSLGTGDLYGYTFGSGTRLTVV.

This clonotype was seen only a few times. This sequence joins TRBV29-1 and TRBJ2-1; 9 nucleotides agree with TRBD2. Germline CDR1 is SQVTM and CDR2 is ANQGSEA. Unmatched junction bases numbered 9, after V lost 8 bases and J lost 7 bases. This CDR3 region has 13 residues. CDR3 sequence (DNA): TGCAGCTACCGTAGCGGGGGTTGGAATGAGCAGTTCTTC. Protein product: CSYRSGGWNEQFF.

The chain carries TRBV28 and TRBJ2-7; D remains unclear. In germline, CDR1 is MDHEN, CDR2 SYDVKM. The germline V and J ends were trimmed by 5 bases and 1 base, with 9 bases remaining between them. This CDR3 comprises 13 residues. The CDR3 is CASSNSNSYEQYF. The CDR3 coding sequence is TGTGCCAGCAGTAACAGCAATTCCTACGAGCAGTACTTC. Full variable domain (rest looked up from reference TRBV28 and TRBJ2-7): DVKVTQSSRYLVKRTGEKVFLECVQDMDHENMFWYRQDPGLGLRLIYFSYDVKMKEKGDIPEGYSVSREKKERFSLILESASTNQTSMYLCASSNSNSYEQYFGPGTRLTVT.

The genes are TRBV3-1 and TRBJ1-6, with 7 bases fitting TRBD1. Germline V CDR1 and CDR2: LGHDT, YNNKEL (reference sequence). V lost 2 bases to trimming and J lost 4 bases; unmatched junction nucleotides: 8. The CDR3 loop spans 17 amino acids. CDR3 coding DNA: TGTGCCAGCAGCCAAAGGAAACAGGGGTTTTATAATTCACCCCTCCACTTT. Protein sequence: CASSQRKQGFYNSPLHF.

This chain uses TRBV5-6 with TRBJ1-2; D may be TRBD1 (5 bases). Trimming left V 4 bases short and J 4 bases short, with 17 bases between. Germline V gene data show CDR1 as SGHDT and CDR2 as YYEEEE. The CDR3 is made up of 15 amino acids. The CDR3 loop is CASSPRGPGSYGYTF. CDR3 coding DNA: TGTGCCAGCAGCCCGAGGGGACCCGGAAGCTATGGCTACACCTTC. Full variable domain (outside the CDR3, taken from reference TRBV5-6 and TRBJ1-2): DAGVTQSPTHLIKTRGQQVTLRCSPKSGHDTVSWYQQALGQGPQFIFQYYEEEERQRGNFPDRFSGHQFPNYSSELNVNALLLGDSALYLCASSPRGPGSYGYTFGSGTRLTVV.

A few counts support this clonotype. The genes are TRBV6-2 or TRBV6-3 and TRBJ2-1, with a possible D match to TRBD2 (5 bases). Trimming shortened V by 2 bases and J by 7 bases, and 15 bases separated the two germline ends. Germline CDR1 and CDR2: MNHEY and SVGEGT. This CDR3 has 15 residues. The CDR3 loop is CASSYPPLGKNEQFF. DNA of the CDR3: TGTGCCAGCAGTTACCCCCCACTCGGGAAGAATGAGCAGTTCTTC.

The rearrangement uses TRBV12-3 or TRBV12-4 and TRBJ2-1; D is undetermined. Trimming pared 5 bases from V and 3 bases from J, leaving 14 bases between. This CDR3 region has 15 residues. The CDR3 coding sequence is TGTGCCAGCAGTAAAGGCGTCGGGTTCTACAATGAGCAGTTCTTC. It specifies CASSKGVGFYNEQFF.

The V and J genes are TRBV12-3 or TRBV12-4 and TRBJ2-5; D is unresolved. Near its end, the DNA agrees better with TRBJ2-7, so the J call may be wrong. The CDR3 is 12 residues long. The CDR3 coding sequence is TGTGCCAGCAGTTTACCACCCAACGAGCAGTACTTC. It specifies CASSLPPNEQYF.

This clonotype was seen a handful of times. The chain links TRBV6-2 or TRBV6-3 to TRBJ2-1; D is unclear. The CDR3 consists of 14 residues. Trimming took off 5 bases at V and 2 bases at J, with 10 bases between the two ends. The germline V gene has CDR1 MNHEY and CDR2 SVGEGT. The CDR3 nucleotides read TGTGCCAGCAGTAAAGACCGGACCTACAATGAGCAGTTCTTC. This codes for CASSKDRTYNEQFF.

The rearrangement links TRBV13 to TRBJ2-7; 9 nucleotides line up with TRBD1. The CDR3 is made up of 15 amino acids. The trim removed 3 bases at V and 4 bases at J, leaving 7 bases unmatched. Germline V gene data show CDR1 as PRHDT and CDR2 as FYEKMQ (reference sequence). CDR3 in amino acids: CASSFGTGSLYEQYF. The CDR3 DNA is TGTGCCAGCAGCTTCGGGACAGGGAGCTTATACGAGCAGTACTTC.

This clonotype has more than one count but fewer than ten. CDR3 protein: CSARDRGLESYEQYF. The CDR3 coding sequence is TGCAGTGCTAGAGATCGCGGTCTAGAATCCTACGAGCAGTACTTC. The chain combines TRBV20-1 with TRBJ2-7; D remains unclear. The CDR3 loop spans 15 amino acids. Germline values: CDR1 DFQATT, CDR2 SNEGSKA (reference sequence). V was trimmed by 0 bases and J by 1 base, leaving 13 bases between them.

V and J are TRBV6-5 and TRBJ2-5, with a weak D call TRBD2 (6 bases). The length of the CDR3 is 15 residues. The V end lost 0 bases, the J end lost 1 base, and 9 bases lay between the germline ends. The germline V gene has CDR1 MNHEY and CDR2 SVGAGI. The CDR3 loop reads CASSYSEGSQETQYF. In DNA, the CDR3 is TGTGCCAGCAGTTACTCGGAGGGGAGCCAAGAGACCCAGTACTTC.